Below, 20 T cell receptor beta chains from the same sample are listed, as sequenced in a study of CXCR3-negative and CXCR3-positive naive CD8 T cells. Study-wide findings and caveats: Hydrophobicity of TRB CDR3s was greater in CXCR3-positive naive cells than in CXCR3-negative naive cells.

The TRB libraries of cDNA were built by UMI-labeled 5' RACE. TCRdb re-called the 5' RACE reads, yielding one record per CDR3 amino acid sequence without DNA. There are some 150,000 distinct CDR3 sequences in the sample, with less than 0.55% held by the top ten. No antigens are known for them. The sequencing sample was made of naive CXCR3+ CD8+ T cells from blood. Described subset: CD45RO-CCR7+CD27+CD95- naive CD8+ T cells expressing CXCR3 (TNR3+). Every receptor here comes from a human donor in good health. Some clones in this sample may be carry-over from other donors' samples.

This chain joins TRBV30 and TRBJ2-7. The CDR3 runs 12 residues. Germline V gene data show CDR1 as GTSNPN and CDR2 as SVGIG (reference sequence). CDR3 protein: CAWNEDSYEQYF.

This chain uses TRBV12-3 or TRBV12-4 with TRBJ2-1; TCRdb lists TRBD1, though no DNA is available to test this call. This CDR3 spans 15 amino acids. CDR3 sequence: CASSPTGGPRKEQFF.

The V call is TRBV9, the J call TRBJ2-1; TCRdb's D gene call, TRBD1, goes unchecked for lack of DNA. CDR1 is SGDLS and CDR2 is YYNGEE in the germline V gene. The CDR3 length is 15 residues. CDR3 residues: CASSVEGGPGNEQFF.

The V and J genes are TRBV12-3 or TRBV12-4 and TRBJ1-5; TCRdb lists TRBD1, though no DNA is available to test this call. The CDR3 consists of 14 residues. The CDR3 loop is CASSKQGTNQPQHF.

The gene calls are TRBV29-1 and TRBJ1-2. The CDR3 spans 14 residues. CDR1 is SQVTM and CDR2 is ANQGSEA in the germline V gene. The CDR3 reads CSVDAWEGGYGYTF.

The rearrangement joins TRBV28 to TRBJ2-1; TCRdb indicates TRBD1, and absent DNA this call remains unverified. CDR3 length: 13 residues. The germline gives CDR1 MDHEN, CDR2 SYDVKM. The CDR3 loop reads CASSPQDYNEQFF.

The chain links TRBV4-1 to TRBJ1-1; the TCRdb call, TRBD1, lacks DNA for checking. The CDR3 runs 14 residues. CDR1 is MGHRA, CDR2 YSYEKL, per germline. The CDR3 protein is CASRLAGVSTEALF.

The V and J genes are TRBV4-1 and TRBJ2-3; TCRdb names TRBD2, which stays unverified in the absence of DNA. There are 16 residues in the CDR3. Germline V CDR1 and CDR2: MGHRA, YSYEKL. The CDR3 loop is CASSPSSGGSTDTQYF.

The V and J genes are TRBV5-4 and TRBJ2-5; TCRdb names TRBD1, which stays unverified in the absence of DNA. The V gene's germline CDR1 is SGHNT and CDR2 YYREEE (reference sequence). The CDR3 spans 15 residues. The chain's CDR3 is CASSLGTEIRETQYF.

This chain joins TRBV6-2 or TRBV6-3 and TRBJ2-2; TCRdb reports TRBD2, a call that lacks DNA to check it against. The CDR3 spans 16 residues. In germline, CDR1 is MNHEY, CDR2 SVGEGT. The CDR3 reads CASSYSTRVGTGELFF.

The chain recombines TRBV29-1 with TRBJ2-7. Germline V gene sequence: CDR1 SQVTM, CDR2 ANQGSEA. The CDR3 is made up of 14 amino acids. The CDR3 sequence is CSVEDVELGYEQYF.

This chain links TRBV7-9 with TRBJ2-7. From germline, CDR1 is SEHNR and CDR2 FQNEAQ (reference sequence). The CDR3 contains 13 residues. CDR3 residues: CASSLESSYEQYF. Drawing the rest from reference TRBV7-9 and TRBJ2-7, the complete variable domain is DTGVSQNPRHKITKRGQNVTFRCDPISEHNRLYWYRQTLGQGPEFLTYFQNEAQLEKSRLLSDRFSAERPKGSFSTLEIQRTEQGDSAMYLCASSLESSYEQYFGPGTRLTVT.

The chain joins TRBV7-9 to TRBJ2-7; the TCRdb call, TRBD1, lacks DNA for checking. The CDR3 extends over 13 amino acids. Germline lookup yields CDR1 SEHNR and CDR2 FQNEAQ (reference sequence). CDR3 loop: CASSSTSQDEQYF.

The chain is built from TRBV4-1 and TRBJ2-3; TCRdb reports TRBD2, a call that lacks DNA to check it against. CDR3 length equals 17 residues. Germline V gene sequence: CDR1 MGHRA, CDR2 YSYEKL. CDR3 protein: CASSPGHLADPGDTQYF.

This chain connects TRBV7-9 to TRBJ2-5. Germline V gene data show CDR1 as SEHNR and CDR2 as FQNEAQ (reference sequence). This CDR3 has 12 amino acids. CDR3 region: CASSSRQETQYF. Filled out from reference TRBV7-9 and TRBJ2-5, the complete variable domain reads DTGVSQNPRHKITKRGQNVTFRCDPISEHNRLYWYRQTLGQGPEFLTYFQNEAQLEKSRLLSDRFSAERPKGSFSTLEIQRTEQGDSAMYLCASSSRQETQYFGPGTRLLVL.

This chain links TRBV7-9 with TRBJ1-2. Germline V lookup: CDR1 SEHNR, CDR2 FQNEAQ (reference sequence). The CDR3 is made up of 16 amino acids. CDR3 in amino acids: CASSRLGEGRSYGYTF.

The V gene is TRBV7-9, the J gene TRBJ2-7; the TRBD2 assignment by TCRdb is unverifiable without DNA. The germline V gene encodes CDR1 SEHNR and CDR2 FQNEAQ (reference sequence). The CDR3 spans 15 residues. The CDR3 loop reads CASSSLEGFNYEQYF.

The rearrangement uses TRBV19 and TRBJ2-2; the D call of TRBD1 rests on TCRdb alone, since no DNA is present to check it. This CDR3 has 15 amino acids. The germline CDR1 and CDR2 sequences are LNHDA and SQIVND (reference sequence). The CDR3: CASSPGARGTGELFF.

The chain is built from TRBV6-2 or TRBV6-3 and TRBJ2-5; TCRdb names TRBD2, which stays unverified in the absence of DNA. CDR3 length: 15 amino acids. The germline CDR1 and CDR2 sequences are MNHEY and SVGEGT. CDR3 sequence: CASSYQGLVWETQYF.

J is TRBJ1-5 and V is TRBV7-8; TCRdb reports TRBD1, a call that lacks DNA to check it against. Per the germline V gene, CDR1 is SGHVS and CDR2 is FQNEAQ. CDR3 length: 16 residues. CDR3 protein: CASSLFGAQGNQPQHF.